This T cell receptor (beta chain) was found in a study of multiple sclerosis patients with progressive multifocal leukoencephalopathy. Noted time point: five to six months of natalizumab therapy. Method: immunoSEQ multiplex PCR; TCRdb's copy keeps in-frame clones and lacks some. The table records about 30,000 clones, roughly 86% of them present only once. This clonotype was obtained from a human donor with multiple sclerosis. The sample in question was PBMCs, obtained from a patient treated with natalizumab.

The CDR3 region is CASSLGTGAIHGYTF. The CDR3 DNA reads as TGCGCCAGCAGCTTGGGCACAGGCGCCATTCATGGCTACACCTTC. J is TRBJ1-2 and V is TRBV5-1; TRBD1 might be the D (5 bases). V was shortened by 0 bases and J by 6 bases, with 15 bases between the two germline ends. The germline CDR1 and CDR2 sequences are SGHRS and YFSETQ. This CDR3 spans 15 amino acids.